A single sample gave rise to the 14 T cell receptor beta chains below, sequenced in a study of blood T cell repertoires in COVID-19. The data were produced by immunoSEQ multiplex PCR, yet TCRdb's version contains in-frame clones alone and is incomplete. The sample has around 27,000 clones, 70% to 90% seen once. Material: peripheral blood. The source of these receptors is a human donor in a cohort sampled during active COVID-19.

This chain connects TRBV7-2 to TRBJ1-2, with unresolved D. The length of the CDR3 is 14 residues. V was trimmed by 1 base and J by 2 bases, leaving 8 bases between them. Germline V gives CDR1 SGHTA, CDR2 FQGNSA. This CDR3 is CASSLESGNYGYTF. The CDR3 nucleotides are TGTGCCAGCAGCTTAGAGTCGGGGAACTATGGCTACACCTTC.

The chain uses TRBV10-3 and TRBJ1-2; TRBD1 is a possible D gene (6 bases). CDR1 is ENHRY, CDR2 SYGVKD, per germline. With 0 bases removed from V and 4 bases from J, the gap between germline ends came to 15 bases. The CDR3 sequence is 16 residues long. The CDR3 region is CAISESKLGAGYGYTF. DNA for the CDR3: TGTGCCATCAGTGAGTCGAAGCTGGGGGCTGGCTATGGCTACACCTTC.

The rearrangement joins TRBV7-9 to TRBJ2-7, with 9 bases identical to TRBD1. The CDR3 sequence is 16 residues long. In germline, CDR1 is SEHNR, CDR2 FQNEAQ (reference sequence). The ends lost 6 bases at V and 2 bases at J; junction bases unmatched: 11. The CDR3 loop reads CASSYQPGQGPYEQYF. In DNA, the CDR3 is TGTGCCAGCAGTTATCAACCGGGACAGGGCCCCTACGAGCAGTACTTC.

This chain links TRBV2 with TRBJ1-1; the match to TRBD1 covers 9 bases. The length of the CDR3 is 14 residues. V shed 6 bases, J shed 3 bases, and the junction held 5 bases outside the gene matches. In germline, CDR1 is SNHLY, CDR2 FYNNEI. The CDR3 reads CASRVQGAHTEAFF. Here the CDR3 DNA reads TGTGCCAGCAGAGTACAGGGGGCTCACACTGAAGCTTTCTTT.

The chain recombines TRBV5-1 with TRBJ2-6, with a weak D call TRBD1 (6 bases). The ends were cut back, 4 bases at V and 2 bases at J, with 13 bases in the middle. CDR1 is SGHRS, CDR2 YFSETQ, per germline. There are 16 residues in the CDR3. The CDR3, as DNA: TGCGCCAGCAGCCCCGATTCAGGGGCTGGGGCCAACGTCCTGACTTTC. Amino acid sequence: CASSPDSGAGANVLTF.

This clone has more than one count but fewer than ten. The V and J genes are TRBV7-9 and TRBJ1-1; possibly TRBD1 for D (6 bases). The CDR3 contains 13 residues. With 6 bases removed from V and 5 bases from J, the gap between germline ends came to 13 bases. In germline, CDR1 is SEHNR, CDR2 FQNEAQ (reference sequence). CDR3 coding DNA: TGTGCCAGCAGACCAGGGGAGAGGACTGAAGCTTTCTTT. Translated: CASRPGERTEAFF.

CDR3 in amino acids: CAWSVTAGNTIYF. The CDR3 coding sequence is TGTGCCTGGAGTGTAACGGCTGGAAACACCATATATTTT. This sequence joins TRBV30 and TRBJ1-3; D not certain. The CDR3 runs 13 residues. CDR1 is GTSNPN and CDR2 is SVGIG in the germline V gene (reference sequence). Trimming shortened V by 0 bases and J by 2 bases, and 5 bases separated the two germline ends.

The V gene is TRBV11-1, the J gene TRBJ1-1, with 10 bases identical to TRBD1. From germline, CDR1 is SGHAT and CDR2 FQDESV (reference sequence). After removal of 8 bases from V and 7 bases from J, the junction contained 16 bases not matched to a gene. The CDR3 is 16 amino acids. This CDR3 is CASLTAAGQGQGEAFF. The CDR3 DNA reads TGTGCCAGCCTCACCGCGGCGGGACAGGGGCAGGGTGAAGCTTTCTTT.

The gene calls are TRBV10-3 and TRBJ2-1; TRBD2 aligns across 8 bases. Germline CDR1 reads ENHRY; CDR2 reads SYGVKD. With 2 bases clipped from V and 0 bases from J, the junction kept 9 bases outside the gene matches. The CDR3 contains 18 residues. The CDR3 is CAISERSGGLGSYNEQFF. CDR3 nucleotide sequence: TGTGCCATCAGTGAGCGGAGCGGGGGCCTCGGCTCCTACAATGAGCAGTTCTTC.

This clone has more than one count but fewer than ten. The rearrangement uses TRBV30 and TRBJ1-2; D ambiguous. This CDR3 contains 12 residues. Germline CDR1 and CDR2: GTSNPN and SVGIG (reference sequence). The V end was cut by 4 bases, the J end by 6 bases, with 12 bases between. CDR3 sequence reads: CAWTSVLNGYTF. The CDR3 nucleotides are TGTGCCTGGACTTCAGTCCTGAATGGCTACACCTTC.

The J gene is TRBJ1-5, the V gene TRBV2; 11 positions match TRBD1. The J segment lost 4 bases and the V segment lost 8 bases, leaving 1 base of the junction unmatched. This CDR3 contains 13 residues. The germline gives CDR1 SNHLY, CDR2 FYNNEI. The CDR3 reads CASRDRGNQPQHF. The DNA of the CDR3 is TGTGCCAGCCGGGACAGGGGGAATCAGCCCCAGCATTTT.

V gene TRBV9 combines with J gene TRBJ2-3; D might be TRBD1 (5 bases). Trimming stripped 2 bases from V and 4 bases from J, with 14 bases between. This CDR3 is 15 amino acids long. The V gene's germline CDR1 is SGDLS and CDR2 YYNGEE. The CDR3 sequence: CASSVTWTRPDTQYF. The DNA of the CDR3 is TGTGCCAGCAGCGTTACTTGGACAAGACCAGATACGCAGTATTTT.

The rearrangement joins TRBV27 to TRBJ1-2; no reliable D call. With 8 bases removed from V and 7 bases from J, the gap between germline ends came to 14 bases. In germline, CDR1 is MNHEY, CDR2 SMNVEV (reference sequence). The length of the CDR3 is 12 residues. The CDR3 sequence is CASGRSRAGYTF. The CDR3 DNA follows: TGTGCCAGCGGGAGGTCGAGAGCTGGCTACACCTTC.

The genes are TRBV9 and TRBJ2-1; 12 nucleotides match TRBD1. The germline V gene encodes CDR1 SGDLS and CDR2 YYNGEE. The CDR3 has 13 residues. V dropped 5 bases and J dropped 10; count of bases not matched to a gene: 4. CDR3 in DNA: TGTGCCAGCAGTTCCGGGACAGGGGGCGAGCAGTTCTTC. Its translation: CASSSGTGGEQFF.